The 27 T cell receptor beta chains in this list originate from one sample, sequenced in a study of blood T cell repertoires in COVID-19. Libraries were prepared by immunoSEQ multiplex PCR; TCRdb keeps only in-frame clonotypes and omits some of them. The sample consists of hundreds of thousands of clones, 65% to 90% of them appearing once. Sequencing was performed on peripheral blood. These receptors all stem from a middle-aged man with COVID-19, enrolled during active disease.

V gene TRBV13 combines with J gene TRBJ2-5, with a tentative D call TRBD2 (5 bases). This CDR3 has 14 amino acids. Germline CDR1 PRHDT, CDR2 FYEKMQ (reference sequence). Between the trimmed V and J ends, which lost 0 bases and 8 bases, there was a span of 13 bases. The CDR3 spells CASSLGAAGRTQYF. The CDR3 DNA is TGTGCCAGCAGCTTAGGAGCGGCCGGCAGAACCCAGTACTTC. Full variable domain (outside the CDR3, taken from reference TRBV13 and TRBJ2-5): AAGVIQSPRHLIKEKRETATLKCYPIPRHDTVYWYQQGPGQDPQFLISFYEKMQSDKGSIPDRFSAQQFSDYHSELNMSSLELGDSALYFCASSLGAAGRTQYFGPGTRLLVL.

The CDR3 is CASSPTKGSYGYTF. The CDR3 DNA reads TGTGCCAGCAGCCCTACTAAAGGGAGCTATGGCTACACCTTC. The chain is built from TRBV3-1 (or the pseudogene TRBV3-2) and TRBJ1-2; D gene unclear. V was clipped by 4 bases and J by 4 bases, with 13 bases between them. Germline V gives CDR1 LGHDT, CDR2 YNNKEL (reference sequence). The CDR3 is 14 amino acids.

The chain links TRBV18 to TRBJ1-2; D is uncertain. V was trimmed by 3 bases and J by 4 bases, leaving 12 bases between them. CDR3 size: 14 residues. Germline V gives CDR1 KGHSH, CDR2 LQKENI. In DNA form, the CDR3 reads TGTGCCAGCTCACCCAGTGAGGGATCCTATGGCTACACCTTC. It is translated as CASSPSEGSYGYTF.

CDR3 nucleotides: TGCAGCGTTGGGGGCAGAAACGCCAAAAACATTCAGTACTTC. Its translation: CSVGGRNAKNIQYF. V gene TRBV29-1 combines with J gene TRBJ2-4, with D possibly being TRBD1 (5 bases). V dropped 4 bases and J dropped 1 base, with 11 bases sitting between them. The germline V gene has CDR1 SQVTM and CDR2 ANQGSEA. The CDR3 extends over 14 amino acids.

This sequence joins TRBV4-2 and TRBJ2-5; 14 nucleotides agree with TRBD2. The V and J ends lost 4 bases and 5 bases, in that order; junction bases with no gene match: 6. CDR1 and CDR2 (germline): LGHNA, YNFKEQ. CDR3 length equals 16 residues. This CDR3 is CASSPGTSGRHETQYF. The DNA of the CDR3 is TGTGCCAGCAGCCCTGGGACTAGCGGGAGACATGAGACCCAGTACTTC.

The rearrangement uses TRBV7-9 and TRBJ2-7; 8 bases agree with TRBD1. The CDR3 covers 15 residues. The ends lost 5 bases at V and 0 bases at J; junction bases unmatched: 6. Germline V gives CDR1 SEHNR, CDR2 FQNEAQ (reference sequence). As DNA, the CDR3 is TGTGCCAGCAGCCGGACAGGGAGGAGCTCCTACGAGCAGTACTTC. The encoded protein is CASSRTGRSSYEQYF. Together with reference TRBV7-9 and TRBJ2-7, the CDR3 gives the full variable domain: DTGVSQNPRHKITKRGQNVTFRCDPISEHNRLYWYRQTLGQGPEFLTYFQNEAQLEKSRLLSDRFSAERPKGSFSTLEIQRTEQGDSAMYLCASSRTGRSSYEQYFGPGTRLTVT.

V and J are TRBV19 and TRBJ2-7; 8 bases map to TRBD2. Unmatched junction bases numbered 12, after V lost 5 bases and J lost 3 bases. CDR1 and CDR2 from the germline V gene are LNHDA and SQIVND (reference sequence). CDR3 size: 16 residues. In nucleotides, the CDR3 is TGTGCCAGTAGTTTCGATTCTACTAGCGGAAACTACGAGCAGTACTTC. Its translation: CASSFDSTSGNYEQYF.

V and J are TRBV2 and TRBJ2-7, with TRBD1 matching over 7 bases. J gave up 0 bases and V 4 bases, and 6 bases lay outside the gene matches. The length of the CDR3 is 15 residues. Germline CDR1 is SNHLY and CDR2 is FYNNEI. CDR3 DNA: TGTGCCAGCAGTGTGTCGACAGGGCCCTCCTACGAGCAGTACTTC. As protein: CASSVSTGPSYEQYF.

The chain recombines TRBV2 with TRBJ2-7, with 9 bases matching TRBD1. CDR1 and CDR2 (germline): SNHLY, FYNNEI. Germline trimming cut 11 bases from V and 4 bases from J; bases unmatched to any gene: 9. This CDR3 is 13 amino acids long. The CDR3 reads CASTGTGWYEQYF. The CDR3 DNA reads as TGTGCCTCGACCGGGACAGGGTGGTACGAGCAGTACTTC. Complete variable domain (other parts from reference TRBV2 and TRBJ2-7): EPEVTQTPSHQVTQMGQEVILRCVPISNHLYFYWYRQILGQKVEFLVSFYNNEISEKSEIFDDQFSVERPDGSNFTLKIRSTKLEDSAMYFCASTGTGWYEQYFGPGTRLTVT.

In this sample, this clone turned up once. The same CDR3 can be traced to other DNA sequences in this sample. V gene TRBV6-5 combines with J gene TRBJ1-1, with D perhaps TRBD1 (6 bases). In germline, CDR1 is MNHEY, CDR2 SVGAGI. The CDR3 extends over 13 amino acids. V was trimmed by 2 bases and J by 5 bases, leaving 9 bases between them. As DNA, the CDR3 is TGTGCCAGCAGTTACGCGAGGGGGACTGAAGCTTTCTTT. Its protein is CASSYARGTEAFF.

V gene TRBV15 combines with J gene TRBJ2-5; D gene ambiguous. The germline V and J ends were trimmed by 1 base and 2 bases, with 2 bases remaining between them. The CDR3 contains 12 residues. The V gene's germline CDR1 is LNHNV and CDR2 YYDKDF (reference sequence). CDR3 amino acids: CATSRAQETQYF. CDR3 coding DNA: TGTGCCACCAGCAGAGCACAAGAGACCCAGTACTTC.

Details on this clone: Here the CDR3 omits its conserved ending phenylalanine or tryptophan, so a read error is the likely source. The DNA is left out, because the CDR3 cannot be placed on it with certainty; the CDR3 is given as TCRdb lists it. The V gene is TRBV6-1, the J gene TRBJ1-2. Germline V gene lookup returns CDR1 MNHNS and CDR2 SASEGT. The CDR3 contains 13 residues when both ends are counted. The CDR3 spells CASSEPFRGWVSY.

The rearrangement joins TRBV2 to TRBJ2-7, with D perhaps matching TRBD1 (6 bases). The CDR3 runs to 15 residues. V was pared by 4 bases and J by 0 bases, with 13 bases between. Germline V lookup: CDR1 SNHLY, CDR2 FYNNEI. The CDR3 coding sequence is TGTGCCAGCAGTGTAGGACAGTCAAGCTCCTACGAGCAGTACTTC. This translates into CASSVGQSSSYEQYF.

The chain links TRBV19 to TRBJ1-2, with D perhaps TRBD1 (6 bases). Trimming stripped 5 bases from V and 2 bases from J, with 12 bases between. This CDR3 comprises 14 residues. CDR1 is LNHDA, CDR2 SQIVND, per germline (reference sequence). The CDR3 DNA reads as TGTGCCAGTAGTTTTGGGACAACCAACTATGGCTACACCTTC. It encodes CASSFGTTNYGYTF.

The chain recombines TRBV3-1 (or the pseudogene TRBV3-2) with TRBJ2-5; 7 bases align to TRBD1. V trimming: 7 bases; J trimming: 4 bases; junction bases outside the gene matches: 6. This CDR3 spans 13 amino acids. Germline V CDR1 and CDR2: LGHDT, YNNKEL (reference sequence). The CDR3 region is CASKGAGGETQYF. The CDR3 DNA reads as TGTGCCAGCAAGGGGGCCGGCGGAGAGACCCAGTACTTC.

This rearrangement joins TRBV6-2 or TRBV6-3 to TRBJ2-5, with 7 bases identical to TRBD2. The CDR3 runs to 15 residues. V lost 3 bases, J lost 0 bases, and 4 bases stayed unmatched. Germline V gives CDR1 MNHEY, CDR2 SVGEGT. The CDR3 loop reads CASSYDLADQETQYF. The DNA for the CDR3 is TGTGCCAGCAGTTATGATCTAGCGGACCAAGAGACCCAGTACTTC.

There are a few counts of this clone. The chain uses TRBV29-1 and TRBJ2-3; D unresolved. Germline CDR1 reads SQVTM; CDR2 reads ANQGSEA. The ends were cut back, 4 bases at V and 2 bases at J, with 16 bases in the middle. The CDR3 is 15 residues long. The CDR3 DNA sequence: TGCAGCGTTGGGCCGGTGCTAGGATCCACAGATACGCAGTATTTT. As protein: CSVGPVLGSTDTQYF.

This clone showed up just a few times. CDR3 in DNA: TGTGCCAGCAGCTTAAGTATGGGCGATGAAAAACTGTTTTTT. This gives the protein CASSLSMGDEKLFF. The chain combines TRBV7-9 with TRBJ1-4; no reliable D call. CDR1 SEHNR and CDR2 FQNEAQ come from the germline V gene (reference sequence). The CDR3 has 14 residues. Trimming shortened V by 2 bases and J by 6 bases, and 10 bases separated the two germline ends.

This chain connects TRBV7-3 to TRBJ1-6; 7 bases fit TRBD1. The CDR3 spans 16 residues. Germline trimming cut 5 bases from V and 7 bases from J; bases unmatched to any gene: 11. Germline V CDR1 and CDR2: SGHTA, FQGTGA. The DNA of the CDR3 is TGTGCCAGCAGCGCCCGACACAGGGGAGAAAATTCACCCCTCCACTTT. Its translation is CASSARHRGENSPLHF.

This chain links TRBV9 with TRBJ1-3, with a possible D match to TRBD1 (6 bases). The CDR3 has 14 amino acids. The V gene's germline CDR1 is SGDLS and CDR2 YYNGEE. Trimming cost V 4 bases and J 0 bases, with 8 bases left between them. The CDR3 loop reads CASSPGDSGNTIYF. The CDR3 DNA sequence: TGTGCCAGCAGCCCAGGGGACTCTGGAAACACCATATATTTT.

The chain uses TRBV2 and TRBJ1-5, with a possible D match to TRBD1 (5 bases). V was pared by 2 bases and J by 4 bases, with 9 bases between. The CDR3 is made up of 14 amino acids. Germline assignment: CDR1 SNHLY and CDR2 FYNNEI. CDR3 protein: CASSEQGRNQPQHF. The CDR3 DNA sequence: TGTGCCAGCAGTGAACAGGGTCGGAATCAGCCCCAGCATTTT.

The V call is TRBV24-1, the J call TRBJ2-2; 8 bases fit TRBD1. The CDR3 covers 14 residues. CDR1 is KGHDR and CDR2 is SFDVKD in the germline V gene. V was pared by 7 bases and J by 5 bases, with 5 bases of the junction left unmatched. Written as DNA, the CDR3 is TGTGCCACCAGCCTGGACAGGGATACCGGGGAGCTGTTTTTT. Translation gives CATSLDRDTGELFF.

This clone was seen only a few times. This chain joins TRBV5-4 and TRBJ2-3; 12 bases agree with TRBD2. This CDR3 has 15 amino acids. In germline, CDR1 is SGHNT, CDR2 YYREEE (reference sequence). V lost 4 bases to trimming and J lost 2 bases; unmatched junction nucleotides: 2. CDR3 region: CASSLAGGITDTQYF. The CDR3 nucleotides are TGTGCCAGCAGCCTAGCGGGAGGGATCACAGATACGCAGTATTTT.

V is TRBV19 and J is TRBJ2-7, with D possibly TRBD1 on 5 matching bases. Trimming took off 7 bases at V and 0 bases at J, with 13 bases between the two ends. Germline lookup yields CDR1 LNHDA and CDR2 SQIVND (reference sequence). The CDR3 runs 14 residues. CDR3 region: CASKVQASSYEQYF. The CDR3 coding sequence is TGTGCCAGTAAAGTACAGGCGAGCTCCTACGAGCAGTACTTC.

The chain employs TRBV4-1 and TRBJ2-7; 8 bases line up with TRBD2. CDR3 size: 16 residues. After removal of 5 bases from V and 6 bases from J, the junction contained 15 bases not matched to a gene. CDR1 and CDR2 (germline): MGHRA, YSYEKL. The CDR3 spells CASSGKVSGTRLEQYF. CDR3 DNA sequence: TGCGCCAGCAGCGGCAAGGTTAGCGGGACCAGGCTCGAGCAGTACTTC.

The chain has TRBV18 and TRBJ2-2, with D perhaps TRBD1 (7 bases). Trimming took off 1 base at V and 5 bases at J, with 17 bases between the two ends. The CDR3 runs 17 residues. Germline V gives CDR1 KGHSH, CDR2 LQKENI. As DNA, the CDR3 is TGTGCCAGCTCACCACTTCGGGCCTCAGGGGGGACCGGGGAGCTGTTTTTT. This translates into CASSPLRASGGTGELFF.

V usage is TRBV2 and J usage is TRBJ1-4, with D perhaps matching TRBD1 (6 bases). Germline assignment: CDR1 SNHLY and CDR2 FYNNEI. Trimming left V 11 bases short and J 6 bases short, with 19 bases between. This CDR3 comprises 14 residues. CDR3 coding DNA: TGTGCCGTCCTGCTGGGGGCCCTGGATGAAAAACTGTTTTTT. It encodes CAVLLGALDEKLFF.